One T cell receptor beta chain is described in this entry. What it binds is not known. The sample belongs to a study of CD4 T cells in relation to SARS-CoV-2 and coronaviruses. The study's findings and limits: Roughly three fifths of donors had memory CD4+ clonotypes crossrecognizing SARS-CoV-2 and common cold coronavirus spike.

Some clones are missing from TCRdb's copy, which holds only in-frame ones; the method was immunoSEQ multiplex PCR. This sample has some 28,000 clones, with 74% found just once. CDR3 length: 16 residues. The V gene's germline CDR1 is LGHNA and CDR2 YSLEER. Trimming cost V 1 base and J 2 bases, with 13 bases left between them. Unexposed donor CD4+ T cells date from 2011-2018, before the COVID-19 pandemic. The cells were cultured for about ten days before CD4+ T cells were isolated. As cell numbers allowed, unexposed-donor CD4+ T cells faced SARS-CoV-2 S/N and four cold-coronavirus spikes. The material sequenced was CD4+ T cells from PBMCs, cultured in vitro. The chain recombines TRBV4-3 with TRBJ2-3; D tentatively fits TRBD1 or TRBD2 (5 bases each). This TCR was sampled from a human donor in good health. The CDR3 region is CASSQGARGNTDTQYF. DNA of the CDR3: TGCGCCAGCAGCCAAGGCGCGAGGGGAAACACAGATACGCAGTATTTT.